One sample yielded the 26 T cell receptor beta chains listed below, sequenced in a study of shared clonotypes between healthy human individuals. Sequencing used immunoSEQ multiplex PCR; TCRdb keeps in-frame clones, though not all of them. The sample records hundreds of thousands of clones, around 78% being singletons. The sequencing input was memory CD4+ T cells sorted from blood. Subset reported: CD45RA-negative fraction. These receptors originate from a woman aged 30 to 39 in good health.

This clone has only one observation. CDR3 protein: CAISESSGVYEQYF. The CDR3 coding sequence is TGTGCCATCAGTGAGTCTAGCGGCGTATACGAGCAGTACTTC. The chain uses TRBV10-3 and TRBJ2-7; D might be TRBD2 (6 bases). V lost 0 bases, J lost 4 bases, and 10 bases lay in between. CDR1 is ENHRY, CDR2 SYGVKD, per germline. The length of the CDR3 is 14 residues.

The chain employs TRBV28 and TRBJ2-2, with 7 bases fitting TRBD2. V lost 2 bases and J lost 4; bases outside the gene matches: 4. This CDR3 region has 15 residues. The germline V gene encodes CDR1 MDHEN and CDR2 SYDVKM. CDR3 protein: CASSLLGGGTGELFF. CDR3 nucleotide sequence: TGTGCCAGCAGTTTACTTGGGGGGGGCACCGGGGAGCTGTTTTTT.

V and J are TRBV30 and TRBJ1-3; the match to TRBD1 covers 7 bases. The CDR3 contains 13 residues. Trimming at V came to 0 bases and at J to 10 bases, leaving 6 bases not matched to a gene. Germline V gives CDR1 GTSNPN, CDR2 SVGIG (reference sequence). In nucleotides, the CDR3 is TGTGCCTGGAGTGTATACAGGGGAGGAACCATATATTTT. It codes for CAWSVYRGGTIYF.

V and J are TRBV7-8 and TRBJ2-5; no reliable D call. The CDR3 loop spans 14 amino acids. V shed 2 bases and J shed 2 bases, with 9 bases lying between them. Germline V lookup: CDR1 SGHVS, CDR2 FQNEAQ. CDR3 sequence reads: CASSLTEIQETQYF. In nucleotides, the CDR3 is TGTGCCAGCAGCTTAACAGAAATACAAGAGACCCAGTACTTC.

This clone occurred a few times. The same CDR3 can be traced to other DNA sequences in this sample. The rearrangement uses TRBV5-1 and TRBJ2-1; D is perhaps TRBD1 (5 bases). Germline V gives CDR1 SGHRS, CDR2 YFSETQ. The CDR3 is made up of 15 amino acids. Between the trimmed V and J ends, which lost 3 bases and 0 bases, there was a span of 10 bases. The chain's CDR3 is CASSYDSSSYNEQFF. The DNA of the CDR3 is TGCGCCAGCAGCTACGACAGTAGCTCCTACAATGAGCAGTTCTTC.

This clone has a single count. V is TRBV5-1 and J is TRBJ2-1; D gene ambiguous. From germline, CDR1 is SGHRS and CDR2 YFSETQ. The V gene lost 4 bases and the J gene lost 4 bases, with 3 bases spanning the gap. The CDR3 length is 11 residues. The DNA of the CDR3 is TGCGCCAGCAGCCAGTACAATGAGCAGTTCTTC. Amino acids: CASSQYNEQFF.

CDR3 sequence: CASSPGVARLEAFF. Written as DNA, the CDR3 is TGTGCCAGCTCACCAGGGGTTGCACGCCTTGAAGCTTTCTTT. The rearrangement uses TRBV18 and TRBJ1-1; D is unresolved. CDR3 length: 14 amino acids. V was cut by 2 bases and J by 7 bases, with 14 bases left in between. Germline loops: CDR1 KGHSH, CDR2 LQKENI.

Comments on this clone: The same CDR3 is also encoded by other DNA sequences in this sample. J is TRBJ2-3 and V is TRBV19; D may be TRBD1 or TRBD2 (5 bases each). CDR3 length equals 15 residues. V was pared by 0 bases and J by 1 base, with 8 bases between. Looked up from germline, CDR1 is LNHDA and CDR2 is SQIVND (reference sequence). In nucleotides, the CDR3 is TGTGCCAGTAGTATAGACAGAGGGGGCACAGATACGCAGTATTTT. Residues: CASSIDRGGTDTQYF.

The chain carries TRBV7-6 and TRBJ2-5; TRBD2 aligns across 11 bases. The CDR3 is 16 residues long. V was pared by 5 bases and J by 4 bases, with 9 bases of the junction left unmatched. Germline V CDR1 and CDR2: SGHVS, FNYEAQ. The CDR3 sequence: CASSRRALAGVETQYF. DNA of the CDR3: TGTGCCAGCAGCCGGAGGGCACTAGCGGGAGTAGAGACCCAGTACTTC. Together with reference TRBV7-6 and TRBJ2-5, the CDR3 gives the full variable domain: GAGVSQSPRYKVTKRGQDVALRCDPISGHVSLYWYRQALGQGPEFLTYFNYEAQQDKSGLPNDRFSAERPEGSISTLTIQRTEQRDSAMYRCASSRRALAGVETQYFGPGTRLLVL.

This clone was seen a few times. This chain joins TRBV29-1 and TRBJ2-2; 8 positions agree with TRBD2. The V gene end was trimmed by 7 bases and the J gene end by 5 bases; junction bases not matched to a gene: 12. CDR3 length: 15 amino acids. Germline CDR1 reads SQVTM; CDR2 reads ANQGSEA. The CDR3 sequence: CSGARAGVQTGELFF. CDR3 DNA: TGCAGCGGGGCCCGAGCGGGAGTGCAAACCGGGGAGCTGTTTTTT.

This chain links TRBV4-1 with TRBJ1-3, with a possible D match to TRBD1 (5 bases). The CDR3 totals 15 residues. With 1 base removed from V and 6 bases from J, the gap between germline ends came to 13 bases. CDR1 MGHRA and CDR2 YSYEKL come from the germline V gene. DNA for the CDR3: TGCGCCAGCAGCCAAGTCGGGACTCCTGAAAACACCATATATTTT. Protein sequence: CASSQVGTPENTIYF.

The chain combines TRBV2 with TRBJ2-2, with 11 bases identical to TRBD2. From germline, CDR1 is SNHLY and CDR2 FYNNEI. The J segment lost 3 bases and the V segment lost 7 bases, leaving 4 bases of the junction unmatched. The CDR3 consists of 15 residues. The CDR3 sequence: CASKTLAGDTGELFF. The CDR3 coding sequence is TGTGCCAGCAAAACACTAGCGGGAGACACCGGGGAGCTGTTTTTT.

For the CDR3, the DNA is TGTGCCAGCAGTACTAGCGAACGATACACAGATACGCAGTATTTT. Protein sequence: CASSTSERYTDTQYF. The chain recombines TRBV28 with TRBJ2-3; 7 bases are a match to TRBD2. The V gene end was trimmed by 5 bases and the J gene end by 2 bases; junction bases not matched to a gene: 7. The CDR3 has 15 residues. CDR1 is MDHEN and CDR2 is SYDVKM in the germline V gene. Combining the CDR3 with reference TRBV28 and TRBJ2-3 gives the whole variable domain DVKVTQSSRYLVKRTGEKVFLECVQDMDHENMFWYRQDPGLGLRLIYFSYDVKMKEKGDIPEGYSVSREKKERFSLILESASTNQTSMYLCASSTSERYTDTQYFGPGTRLTVL.

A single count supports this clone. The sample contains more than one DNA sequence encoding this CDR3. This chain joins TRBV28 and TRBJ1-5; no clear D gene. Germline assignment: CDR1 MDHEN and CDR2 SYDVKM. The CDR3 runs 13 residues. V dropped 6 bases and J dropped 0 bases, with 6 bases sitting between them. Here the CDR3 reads CASRVLSNQPQHF. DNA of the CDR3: TGTGCCAGCAGAGTCCTTAGCAATCAGCCCCAGCATTTT.

The CDR3 DNA sequence: TGTGCCAGCAGTGGCGACCCGGGAGGGGAAAAACTGTTTTTT. Translating gives CASSGDPGGEKLFF. V gene TRBV2 combines with J gene TRBJ1-4; D not certain. CDR3 length: 14 amino acids. The germline V gene has CDR1 SNHLY and CDR2 FYNNEI. V lost 4 bases to trimming and J lost 8 bases, with 14 bases between them.

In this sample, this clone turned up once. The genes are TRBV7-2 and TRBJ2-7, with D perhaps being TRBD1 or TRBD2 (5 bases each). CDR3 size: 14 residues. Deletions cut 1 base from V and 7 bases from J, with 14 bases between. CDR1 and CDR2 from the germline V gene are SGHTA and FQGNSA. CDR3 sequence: CASSLVRGSGEQYF. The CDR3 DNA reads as TGTGCCAGCAGCTTAGTTAGGGGTTCGGGGGAGCAGTACTTC.

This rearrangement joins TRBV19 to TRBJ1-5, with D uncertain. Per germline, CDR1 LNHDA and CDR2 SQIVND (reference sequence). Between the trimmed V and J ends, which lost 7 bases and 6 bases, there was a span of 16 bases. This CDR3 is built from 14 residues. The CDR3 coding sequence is TGTGCCAGTAAGGCCAATGAGGTGACTCAGCCCCAGCATTTT. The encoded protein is CASKANEVTQPQHF.

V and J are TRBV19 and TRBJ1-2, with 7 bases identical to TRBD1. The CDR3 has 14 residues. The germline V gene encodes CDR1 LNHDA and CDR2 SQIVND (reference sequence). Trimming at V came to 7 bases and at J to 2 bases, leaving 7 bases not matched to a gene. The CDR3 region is CASTAGTENYGYTF. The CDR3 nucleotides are TGTGCCAGTACTGCTGGGACAGAGAACTATGGCTACACCTTC. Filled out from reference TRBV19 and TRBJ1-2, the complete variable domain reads DGGITQSPKYLFRKEGQNVTLSCEQNLNHDAMYWYRQDPGQGLRLIYYSQIVNDFQKGDIAEGYSVSREKKESFPLTVTSAQKNPTAFYLCASTAGTENYGYTFGSGTRLTVV.

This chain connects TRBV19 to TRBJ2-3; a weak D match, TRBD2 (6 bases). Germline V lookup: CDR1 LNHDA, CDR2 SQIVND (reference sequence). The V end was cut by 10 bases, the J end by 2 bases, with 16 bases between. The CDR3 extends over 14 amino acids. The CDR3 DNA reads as TGTGCCATCTCCCCTCGGCGGGACACAGATACGCAGTATTTT. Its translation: CAISPRRDTDTQYF.

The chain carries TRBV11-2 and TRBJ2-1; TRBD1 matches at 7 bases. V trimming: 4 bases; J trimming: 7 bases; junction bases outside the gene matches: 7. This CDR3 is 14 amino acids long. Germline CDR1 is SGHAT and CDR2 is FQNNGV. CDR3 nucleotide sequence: TGTGCCAGCAGCTCCCAGACAGGGTGGAATGAGCAGTTCTTC. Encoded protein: CASSSQTGWNEQFF.

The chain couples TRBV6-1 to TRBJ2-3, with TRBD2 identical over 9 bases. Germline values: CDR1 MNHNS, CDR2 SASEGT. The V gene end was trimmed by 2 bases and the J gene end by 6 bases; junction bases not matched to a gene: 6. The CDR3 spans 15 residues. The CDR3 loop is CASSELAGPADTQYF. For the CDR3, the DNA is TGTGCCAGCAGTGAACTAGCGGGACCTGCCGATACGCAGTATTTT.

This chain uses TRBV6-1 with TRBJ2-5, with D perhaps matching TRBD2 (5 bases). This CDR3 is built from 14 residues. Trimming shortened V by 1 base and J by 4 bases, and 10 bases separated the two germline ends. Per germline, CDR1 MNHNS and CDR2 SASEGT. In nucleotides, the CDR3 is TGTGCCAGCAGTGAAGTTTGGGGAGCAGAGACCCAGTACTTC. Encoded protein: CASSEVWGAETQYF.

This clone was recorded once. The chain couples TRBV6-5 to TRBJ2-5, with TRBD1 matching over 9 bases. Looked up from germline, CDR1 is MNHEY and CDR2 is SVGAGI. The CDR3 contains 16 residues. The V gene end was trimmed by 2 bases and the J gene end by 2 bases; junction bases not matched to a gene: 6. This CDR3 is CASSYGGTGWQETQYF. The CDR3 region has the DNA TGTGCCAGCAGTTACGGGGGGACAGGGTGGCAAGAGACCCAGTACTTC.

CDR3 bases: TGTGCCAGCAGGGGGTGGAATGAGCAGTTCTTC. This codes for CASRGWNEQFF. The V and J genes are TRBV28 and TRBJ2-1; D ambiguous. V dropped 6 bases and J dropped 7 bases, with 7 bases sitting between them. The V gene's germline CDR1 is MDHEN and CDR2 SYDVKM. This CDR3 has 11 amino acids. The complete variable domain, with remaining parts taken from reference TRBV28 and TRBJ2-1, reads DVKVTQSSRYLVKRTGEKVFLECVQDMDHENMFWYRQDPGLGLRLIYFSYDVKMKEKGDIPEGYSVSREKKERFSLILESASTNQTSMYLCASRGWNEQFFGPGTRLTVL.

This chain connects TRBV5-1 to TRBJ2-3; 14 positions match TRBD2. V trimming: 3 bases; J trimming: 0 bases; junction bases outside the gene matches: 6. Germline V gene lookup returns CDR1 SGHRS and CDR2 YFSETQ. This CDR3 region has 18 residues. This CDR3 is CASSWGLAGASSTDTQYF. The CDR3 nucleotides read TGCGCCAGCAGCTGGGGACTAGCGGGGGCGTCTAGCACAGATACGCAGTATTTT.

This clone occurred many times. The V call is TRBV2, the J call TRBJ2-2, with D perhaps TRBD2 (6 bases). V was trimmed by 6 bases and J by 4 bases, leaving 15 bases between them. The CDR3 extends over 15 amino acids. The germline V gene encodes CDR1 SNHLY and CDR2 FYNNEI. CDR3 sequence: CASSRLVTGTGELFF. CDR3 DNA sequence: TGTGCCAGCAGCCGACTAGTTACTGGCACCGGGGAGCTGTTTTTT.